Detailed here is one T cell receptor (beta chain). Its antigen specificity is not known. One base away there is no much larger clone; base qualities are not given. The trial excluded patients who had a history of autoimmune disease or who were on systemic immunosuppression. Peripheral blood for TCR sequencing was collected from all dose cohorts at baseline, on cycle 4 day 1, and on cycle 7 day 1. The samples were taken from a phase I, first-in-human, multicenter, open-label dose-escalation trial of ivuxolimab. Adults with locally advanced or metastatic melanoma, renal cell carcinoma, hepatocellular carcinoma or head and neck squamous cell carcinoma were enrolled in the trial. Before TCR sequencing, CD4+ and CD8+ T cells were separately sorted from peripheral blood. This entry is derived from a study of OX40 agonist ivuxolimab in advanced cancers. About the investigation overall: Ivuxolimab, which targeted the costimulatory receptor OX40 (CD134), was an agonistic, fully human IgG2 monoclonal antibody. Intravenous ivuxolimab was administered to patients every 2 weeks at six dose levels: 0.01, 0.1, 0.3, 1.5, 3 and 10 mg/kg. Of the 50 or so patients in dose escalation, about 20 had hepatocellular carcinoma, around 15 had melanoma, 9 had renal cell carcinoma and 9 had head and neck cancer. In the dose-escalation cohort, over 65% of patients were male, and the mean age was around 60 years, with a range of 23 to 79. Prior anti-PD-1, anti-PD-L1 or anti-CTLA-4 therapy was permitted, and checkpoint inhibitors had been received by 30% to 40% of dose-escalation patients. Partial responses occurred in three dose-escalation patients, of whom one had hepatocellular carcinoma and two had cutaneous melanoma. The point of sequencing TCRbeta in the periphery was to test whether ivuxolimab changed TCR sequence diversity and drove clonal T-cell expansion. The paper describes the monotherapy dose-escalation part (N of about 52 patients) of the phase I trial of ivuxolimab.

Genomic DNA was isolated from the sorted cells so that the TCRbeta CDR3 region could be sequenced. The immunoSEQ Assay was used to sequence the TCRbeta CDR3 regions. This is the immuneACCESS table as TCRdb keeps it, with only in-frame sequences that have V and J called. A part of the clones is gone; compared with another copy, unresolved V genes explain less than half, and the rest is unexplained. Present in this sample are about 74,000 clones, approximately 90% of which were seen just once. The ten largest clones represent about 1% of the sample. The paper as a whole reports these results and caveats: At doses of 0.1 to 3.0 mg/kg, clonal expansion of both CD4+ and CD8+ T cells in blood was seen between baseline and week 6. Partial responders in the 0.1-3.0 mg/kg groups had among the lowest normalized peripheral clonal expansion, especially among CD8+ T cells. Which antigens the clonally expanded peripheral T cells were specific for was not determined. After ivuxolimab, CD8+ T cells had more expanded clones than CD4+ T cells on average. Low levels of normalized T-cell clonal expansion were also seen in some nonresponding patients.

This sample comprised CD4+ or CD8+ T cells sorted from blood, obtained in a trial of the OX40 agonist ivuxolimab. The clonotype was recovered from an adult with an advanced solid tumor such as melanoma, head and neck, liver or kidney cancer.

The sequenced DNA is TGTGCCAGCAGTTACTCGAACGGACCCCAGCATTTT. The resulting protein is CASSYSNGPQHF. The chain uses TRBV6-5 and TRBJ1-5, with the D gene uncertain. The CDR3 starts with the cysteine, ends with the phenylalanine, and has 12 residues. Kept here is only the CDR3 DNA, which spans 36 bases and is read in frame from base 1. Cut back by 0 bases and 10 bases, the V and J ends lie 7 bases apart. Per the germline V gene, MNHEY is the CDR1 and SVGAGI is the CDR2.